Listed here are 30 T cell receptor beta chains from one sample, sequenced in a study of regulatory T cells in long-lasting Graves disease. Investigators prepared the TCR beta libraries by applying iRepertoire HTBI primers and Arm-PCR of CDR3 regions. TCRdb independently ran MiXCR on the multiplex PCR reads; one entry per CDR3 protein. The sample has approximately 400,000 distinct CDR3 sequences, more than 13% seen once. Time point denoted: newly diagnosed GD, antithyroid drugs for less than 3 months. The authors made the TCR library using RNA they extracted from PBMCs. These data were also filed under a second study, of T cells in Graves' hyperthyroidism and ophthalmopathy.

Sequencing used peripheral blood mononuclear cells (PBMCs), obtained at new diagnosis, from a patient treated with antithyroid drugs. These receptors were collected from a woman in her twenties or thirties with Graves disease.

At least ten counts were recorded for this clonotype. CDR3 coding DNA: TGTGCCAGCAGTTATGTGCGGGATACCCATGAGCAGTTCTTC. Translation: CASSYVRDTHEQFF. The chain employs TRBV6-5 and TRBJ2-1; the D gene is possibly TRBD2 (6 bases). This CDR3 spans 14 amino acids. CDR1 is MNHEY, CDR2 SVGAGI, per germline. V lost 3 bases to trimming and J lost 8 bases, with 14 bases between them.

J is TRBJ2-5 and V is TRBV6-1; 11 bases line up with TRBD1. This CDR3 is built from 17 residues. Germline values: CDR1 MNHNS, CDR2 SASEGT. The J segment lost 4 bases and the V segment lost 2 bases, leaving 9 bases of the junction unmatched. CDR3 bases: TGTGCCAGCAGTGAAATTCGAGGACAGGGGGCCGGAGAGACCCAGTACTTC. This gives the protein CASSEIRGQGAGETQYF.

With regard to this clonotype: A read error may be the cause here, since a much bigger clone is one base away. The J gene is TRBJ2-1, the V gene TRBV7-9; D may be TRBD2 (6 bases). V was cut by 4 bases and J by 10 bases, with 23 bases left in between. The CDR3 runs to 16 residues. The germline V gene encodes CDR1 SEHNR and CDR2 FQNEAQ (reference sequence). The CDR3 protein is CASSSRGGMEPYEQFF. The CDR3 bases are TGTGCCAGCAGCTCGCGGGGCGGAATGGAACCCTACGAGCAGTTCTTC. Using reference TRBV7-9 and TRBJ2-1 for the parts outside the CDR3, the full variable domain is DTGVSQNPRHKITKRGQNVTFRCDPISEHNRLYWYRQTLGQGPEFLTYFQNEAQLEKSRLLSDRFSAERPKGSFSTLEIQRTEQGDSAMYLCASSSRGGMEPYEQFFGPGTRLTVL.

This clonotype occurred many times. This chain connects TRBV5-1 to TRBJ2-7; no definite D call. Trimming shortened V by 0 bases and J by 0 bases, and 10 bases separated the two germline ends. Looked up from germline, CDR1 is SGHRS and CDR2 is YFSETQ. CDR3 length equals 15 residues. The CDR3 region has the DNA TGCGCCAGCAGCTTGGTGGACCGAAGCTCCTACGAGCAGTACTTC. It encodes CASSLVDRSSYEQYF.

As regards this clonotype: One end of the junction is discordant with germline, which a read error may explain. This sequence joins TRBV11-2 and TRBJ2-5; either TRBD1 or TRBD2 may fit D (6 bases each). This CDR3 has 18 residues. Germline V gives CDR1 SGHAT, CDR2 FQNNGV. The CDR3 reads CASSLEAPWTVDRETQCF. The CDR3 DNA follows: TGTGCCAGCAGCTTAGAGGCTCCTTGGACAGTGGATCGGGAGACCCAGTGCTTC.

This clonotype was seen at least ten times. The V call is TRBV2, the J call TRBJ2-3; 7 nucleotides align to TRBD2. Germline values: CDR1 SNHLY, CDR2 FYNNEI. CDR3 length equals 15 residues. Trimming removed 7 bases from V and 4 bases from J; junction bases left unmatched: 11. The CDR3: CASIDGLVRSDTQYF. For the CDR3, the DNA is TGTGCCAGCATTGACGGACTAGTTAGATCAGATACGCAGTATTTT.

This clonotype occurred many times. The J gene is TRBJ1-3, the V gene TRBV12-3 or TRBV12-4; a possible D gene is TRBD1 (5 bases). Between the trimmed V and J ends, which lost 4 bases and 0 bases, there was a span of 16 bases. This CDR3 contains 17 residues. The CDR3 DNA reads TGTGCCAGCAGTTCCCGGCTGGGGCAGGGCTCTGGAAACACCATATATTTT. Its protein is CASSSRLGQGSGNTIYF.

The table lists this clonotype with many counts. Germline and junction disagree at one end, which may indicate a read error. This chain links TRBV7-8 with TRBJ2-1, with TRBD2 identical over 12 bases. The CDR3 is 15 residues long. CDR1 SGHVS and CDR2 FQNEAQ come from the germline V gene. The CDR3, as DNA: TGTGCCAGCAGCTTAGCGGCTAGCGGGAGGGCCCCCCCGGTCTTC. It is translated as CASSLAASGRAPPVF.

This clonotype occurred many times. The junction differs from germline at one of its ends, possibly a read error. The rearrangement uses TRBV12-3 or TRBV12-4 and TRBJ2-5; tentatively, D is TRBD1 (5 bases). The CDR3 runs 9 residues. Written as DNA, the CDR3 is TGTGCCAGCAGGGACCGAAGGGGCTTC. As protein: CASRDRRGF.

This clonotype was counted at least ten times. The V gene is TRBV6-1, the J gene TRBJ2-1, with TRBD1 identical over 8 bases. The CDR3 has 15 amino acids. Germline CDR1 is MNHNS and CDR2 is SASEGT. With 7 bases clipped from V and 6 bases from J, the junction kept 11 bases outside the gene matches. CDR3 loop: CASTLNRGVGNEQFF. The CDR3 nucleotides are TGTGCCAGCACCCTAAACAGGGGGGTCGGCAATGAGCAGTTCTTC.

This clonotype appeared many times. CDR3 sequence reads: CAWGVLEQYF. CDR3 nucleotide sequence: TGTGCCTGGGGAGTACTAGAGCAGTACTTC. The J gene is TRBJ2-7, the V gene TRBV30; D is unresolved. Germline V gene lookup returns CDR1 GTSNPN and CDR2 SVGIG (reference sequence). Trimming stripped 5 bases from V and 7 bases from J, with 9 bases between. This CDR3 comprises 10 residues. Using reference TRBV30 and TRBJ2-7 for the parts outside the CDR3, the full variable domain is SQTIHQWPATLVQPVGSPLSLECTVEGTSNPNLYWYRQAAGRGLQLLFYSVGIGQISSEVPQNLSASRPQDRQFILSSKKLLLSDSGFYLCAWGVLEQYFGPGTRLTVT.

In its sample, this clonotype was seen a few times. The J gene is TRBJ1-2, the V gene TRBV4-1, with D unresolved. The CDR3 loop spans 14 amino acids. Between the trimmed V and J ends, which lost 1 base and 4 bases, there was a span of 10 bases. Per germline, CDR1 MGHRA and CDR2 YSYEKL. Written as DNA, the CDR3 is TGCGCCAGCAGCCAAGCCCGGCCGGGCTATGGCTACACCTTC. Translating gives CASSQARPGYGYTF.

This clonotype showed up many times. The J gene is TRBJ2-1, the V gene TRBV5-1; 11 bases map to TRBD2. V lost 4 bases to trimming and J lost 2 bases; unmatched junction nucleotides: 8. The CDR3 runs 17 residues. Germline V lookup: CDR1 SGHRS, CDR2 YFSETQ. In DNA form, the CDR3 reads TGCGCCAGCAGCCAGGGACTAGCGGTGGGCCCCTACAATGAGCAGTTCTTC. Protein: CASSQGLAVGPYNEQFF.

This clonotype was seen at least ten times. The chain recombines TRBV27 with TRBJ1-5; 9 bases align to TRBD1. CDR1 and CDR2 from the germline V gene are MNHEY and SMNVEV (reference sequence). V was clipped by 6 bases and J by 6 bases; unmatched bases: 6. CDR3 size: 14 residues. In DNA, the CDR3 is TGTGCCAGCAGACCGGACAGGGGCACTCAGCCCCAGCATTTT. Protein product: CASRPDRGTQPQHF.

This clonotype was seen many times. J is TRBJ2-1 and V is TRBV27, with TRBD1 matching over 7 bases. The CDR3 runs to 16 residues. V trimming: 6 bases; J trimming: 4 bases; junction bases outside the gene matches: 12. From germline, CDR1 is MNHEY and CDR2 SMNVEV (reference sequence). CDR3 protein: CASSPEGQTRYNEQFF. CDR3 sequence (DNA): TGTGCCAGCAGCCCAGAGGGACAGACGCGATACAATGAGCAGTTCTTC.

Worth noting for this clonotype: Since a much larger clone is just one base distant, this may be a read error. The chain employs TRBV6-2 or TRBV6-3 and TRBJ2-7, with TRBD2 matching over 14 bases. The CDR3 is 14 residues long. CDR1 is MNHEY, CDR2 SVGEGT, per germline. V shed 10 bases, J shed 4 bases, and the junction held 6 bases outside the gene matches. This chain's CDR3 is CANTGLAGGYEQYF. The CDR3 region has the DNA TGTGCCAACACCGGACTAGCGGGAGGATACGAGCAGTACTTC.

This clonotype was counted at least ten times. The chain is built from TRBV11-2 and TRBJ2-3; D is possibly TRBD1 (5 bases). Germline V gives CDR1 SGHAT, CDR2 FQNNGV. V lost 2 bases and J lost 4, with 10 bases in between. The CDR3 is 14 residues long. The chain's CDR3 is CASSLIDSSDTQYF. CDR3 DNA: TGTGCCAGCAGCTTAATCGACAGCTCAGATACGCAGTATTTT.

Of note for this clonotype: A clone one base away is much larger, so this may be a read error. The genes are TRBV7-3 and TRBJ2-1; 9 bases fit TRBD2. The end of the DNA aligns better with TRBJ2-7, so the J call may be wrong. The germline CDR1 and CDR2 sequences are SGHTA and FQGTGA. This CDR3 spans 16 amino acids. Here the CDR3 reads CASSTPPAGGNNEQYF. CDR3 coding DNA: TGTGCCAGCAGCACCCCCCCAGCGGGAGGCAACAATGAGCAGTACTTC.

There are many counts of this clonotype. V gene TRBV11-3 combines with J gene TRBJ2-1; D assignment may be TRBD1 or TRBD2 (5 bases each). Trimming removed 2 bases from V and 9 bases from J, with 11 bases in between. This CDR3 contains 13 residues. Germline loops: CDR1 SGHNT, CDR2 YENEEA. Here the CDR3 reads CASSLRGVGEQFF. The CDR3 DNA follows: TGTGCCAGCAGCTTAAGGGGAGTGGGTGAGCAGTTCTTC.

This clonotype was seen at least ten times. The chain links TRBV20-1 to TRBJ1-1, with unresolved D. The V end was cut by 5 bases, the J end by 5 bases, with 12 bases between. The CDR3 loop spans 12 amino acids. Germline V lookup: CDR1 DFQATT, CDR2 SNEGSKA (reference sequence). CDR3 sequence reads: CSAEDLGTEAFF. The CDR3, as DNA: TGCAGTGCTGAGGACCTGGGGACTGAAGCTTTCTTT.

This clonotype was detected ten times or more. The chain links TRBV5-1 to TRBJ1-2; D call uncertain. The CDR3 is 13 residues long. In germline, CDR1 is SGHRS, CDR2 YFSETQ. Trimming took off 4 bases at V and 4 bases at J, with 11 bases between the two ends. The CDR3 loop is CASSVTRAYGYTF. As DNA, the CDR3 is TGCGCCAGCAGCGTTACTCGCGCCTATGGCTACACCTTC.

This clonotype was picked up a small number of times. This chain uses TRBV6-2 or TRBV6-3 with TRBJ2-1; TRBD2 matches at 14 bases. The germline gives CDR1 MNHEY, CDR2 SVGEGT. The CDR3 contains 19 residues. V trimming: 4 bases; J trimming: 9 bases; junction bases outside the gene matches: 17. The CDR3 nucleotides read TGTGCCAGCAGTTCCCAGTATCGACTAGCGGGAGGGCCATCGAGTGAGCAGTTCTTC. Translating it yields CASSSQYRLAGGPSSEQFF.

In regard to this clonotype: Given a much more abundant clone one base away, this may be a read error. The V and J genes are TRBV10-3 and TRBJ1-5; D not resolved. The CDR3 is 12 residues long. Germline CDR1 ENHRY, CDR2 SYGVKD. With 8 bases removed from V and 1 base from J, the gap between germline ends came to 6 bases. CDR3 loop: CAISGSNQPQHF. CDR3 DNA sequence: TGTGCCATCTCTGGCAGCAATCAGCCCCAGCATTTT.

The sample holds many counts of this clonotype. The chain carries TRBV14 and TRBJ2-1; weak D call: TRBD1 (7 bases). The CDR3 consists of 18 residues. Trimming stripped 1 base from V and 3 bases from J, with 19 bases between. The germline CDR1 and CDR2 sequences are SGHDN and FVKESK. CDR3 sequence (DNA): TGTGCCAGCAGCCAAGCCAGAGGGGGCCGGGGACTCTACAATGAGCAGTTCTTC. Protein: CASSQARGGRGLYNEQFF.

In this sample, this clonotype turned up a few times. This may arise from a read error, as a much more abundant clone is one base away. The V and J genes are TRBV12-3 or TRBV12-4 and TRBJ1-5; a weak D match, TRBD1 (6 bases). The CDR3 sequence is 14 residues long. V was clipped by 6 bases and J by 7 bases, with 16 bases between them. The CDR3 region has the DNA TGTGCCAGCAGCATGAGGCAGGGGTGGCAGCCCCAGCATTTT. Translation gives CASSMRQGWQPQHF.

The rearrangement links TRBV12-3 or TRBV12-4 to TRBJ2-1, with 9 bases identical to TRBD2. V gave up 2 bases and J gave up 6 bases; unmatched junction bases: 5. The CDR3 covers 15 residues. The CDR3 loop reads CASSLSAGGVNEQFF. The CDR3, as DNA: TGTGCCAGCAGTTTATCGGCGGGAGGGGTCAATGAGCAGTTCTTC.

This clonotype was detected only a few times. A much more abundant neighbour one base away suggests this may be a read error. This chain connects TRBV12-3 or TRBV12-4 to TRBJ1-1; TRBD1 is a possible D gene (5 bases). V lost 3 bases and J 7 bases, leaving 24 bases between the germline ends. This CDR3 is 17 amino acids long. The CDR3 here is CASSFPERRISGLEAFF. Here the CDR3 DNA reads TGTGCCAGCAGTTTTCCGGAAAGACGGATTTCGGGACTTGAAGCTTTCTTT.

This clonotype was counted ten times or more. Relative to the germline gene, one junction end is altered; a read error may explain this. V is TRBV3-1 and J is TRBJ1-2; tentatively, D is TRBD1 (6 bases). This CDR3 contains 15 residues. Germline V gene data show CDR1 as LGHDT and CDR2 as YNNKEL (reference sequence). The CDR3 nucleotides are TGTGCCAGCAGCCAAGGTGGTTCTGGACAGAAACGATTTAACTTC. Translated: CASSQGGSGQKRFNF.

The chain combines TRBV5-4 with TRBJ1-2; D not resolved. Deletions cut 3 bases from V and 3 bases from J, with 12 bases between. The CDR3 has 14 residues. Germline CDR1 and CDR2: SGHNT and YYREEE (reference sequence). The CDR3 region has the DNA TGTGCCAGCAGCTGGGTCCCTCGCGACTATGGCTACACCTTC. This gives the protein CASSWVPRDYGYTF. The full variable domain, its missing parts supplied by reference TRBV5-4 and TRBJ1-2, is ETGVTQSPTHLIKTRGQQVTLRCSSQSGHNTVSWYQQALGQGPQFIFQYYREEENGRGNFPPRFSGLQFPNYSSELNVNALELDDSALYLCASSWVPRDYGYTFGSGTRLTVV.

This clonotype was seen repeatedly, ten times or more. The V and J genes are TRBV2 and TRBJ2-2, with 8 bases lining up with TRBD1. Per the germline V gene, CDR1 is SNHLY and CDR2 is FYNNEI. The CDR3 sequence is 15 residues long. The trim removed 5 bases at V and 4 bases at J, leaving 6 bases unmatched. The CDR3 DNA reads TGTGCCAGCAGTTATGGACAGGGCGGCACCGGGGAGCTGTTTTTT. This codes for CASSYGQGGTGELFF. The variable domain in full, completed from reference TRBV2 and TRBJ2-2, reads EPEVTQTPSHQVTQMGQEVILRCVPISNHLYFYWYRQILGQKVEFLVSFYNNEISEKSEIFDDQFSVERPDGSNFTLKIRSTKLEDSAMYFCASSYGQGGTGELFFGEGSRLTVL.